The 32 T cell receptor beta chains listed next were all sequenced from one sample in a study of a mutant IDH1 vaccine in newly diagnosed glioma. Time point specified: week 47, end of study. It was 300 ug of mutant IDH1 20-mer peptide that made up each vaccine dose, given with topical imiquimod. Profiled with immunoSEQ multiplex PCR; TCRdb holds only in-frame clones, not every one. Among about 56,000 clones listed, 75% were seen once. These receptors lack a known antigen. This material consisted of PBMCs, taken from a glioma patient whose treatment included an IDH1 peptide vaccine. The receptor source for this set is a man in his fifties with glioma.

V gene TRBV5-1 combines with J gene TRBJ1-1, with D unclear. The germline V gene encodes CDR1 SGHRS and CDR2 YFSETQ. V was shortened by 4 bases and J by 1 base, with 14 bases between the two germline ends. This CDR3 region has 15 residues. This CDR3 reads CASSPIPGSNTEAFF. The CDR3 DNA follows: TGCGCCAGCAGCCCCATTCCGGGGTCGAACACTGAAGCTTTCTTT.

The chain recombines TRBV19 with TRBJ1-5; a weak D match, TRBD1 (5 bases). The CDR3 covers 17 residues. Germline CDR1 LNHDA, CDR2 SQIVND (reference sequence). V gave up 4 bases and J gave up 4 bases, with 20 bases separating them. CDR3 protein: CASSTYRSGEGNQPQHF. The CDR3 DNA reads as TGTGCCAGTAGTACCTACAGGTCTGGGGAAGGGAATCAGCCCCAGCATTTT.

The rearrangement joins TRBV7-9 to TRBJ1-1; possible D gene TRBD1, 5 bases. CDR1 and CDR2 from the germline V gene are SEHNR and FQNEAQ (reference sequence). The V end was cut by 7 bases, the J end by 4 bases, with 16 bases between. The CDR3 runs 14 residues. The CDR3 DNA is TGTGCCAGCACCTCGGGACCGGGGGGCACTGAAGCTTTCTTT. Its translation is CASTSGPGGTEAFF.

This chain uses TRBV15 with TRBJ1-1, with a possible D match to TRBD1 (5 bases). This CDR3 has 14 amino acids. Germline assignment: CDR1 LNHNV and CDR2 YYDKDF (reference sequence). The ends were cut back, 0 bases at V and 7 bases at J, with 12 bases in the middle. The DNA for the CDR3 is TGTGCCACCAGCAGAGAAAGGCGTGGGGGTGAAGCTTTCTTT. Translation: CATSRERRGGEAFF. Variable domain in full (rest from reference TRBV15 and TRBJ1-1): DAMVIQNPRYQVTQFGKPVTLSCSQTLNHNVMYWYQQKSSQAPKLLFHYYDKDFNNEADTPDNFQSRRPNTSFCFLDIRSPGLGDTAMYLCATSRERRGGEAFFGQGTRLTVV.

In DNA, the CDR3 is TGCAGTGCTACCCCCACAGATACGCAGTATTTT. It translates to CSATPTDTQYF. V usage is TRBV20-1 and J usage is TRBJ2-3; no firm D call. V dropped 4 bases and J dropped 2 bases, with 4 bases sitting between them. CDR1 DFQATT and CDR2 SNEGSKA come from the germline V gene (reference sequence). The CDR3 is made up of 11 amino acids.

The genes are TRBV4-1 and TRBJ2-3, with D possibly being TRBD1 (6 bases). CDR3 size: 15 residues. Trimming took off 0 bases at V and 3 bases at J, with 10 bases between the two ends. The germline V gene encodes CDR1 MGHRA and CDR2 YSYEKL. This CDR3 reads CASSQDNRATDTQYF. CDR3 coding DNA: TGCGCCAGCAGCCAAGACAACAGGGCTACAGATACGCAGTATTTT.

The chain is built from TRBV18 and TRBJ2-7; TRBD1 or TRBD2 may be the D gene (5 bases each). The CDR3 sequence is 15 residues long. Trimming cost V 0 bases and J 2 bases, with 11 bases left between them. Germline V CDR1 and CDR2: KGHSH, LQKENI. CDR3 coding DNA: TGTGCCAGCTCACCACCCGGGCAGGGAGCCTACGAGCAGTACTTC. As protein: CASSPPGQGAYEQYF.

This clone appeared once. The DNA of the CDR3 is TGTGCCAGCAGTTACTCGATGGACAGAAACTATGGCTACACCTTC. This translates into CASSYSMDRNYGYTF. The V and J genes are TRBV6-6 and TRBJ1-2; perhaps TRBD1 as D (6 bases). The V end lost 0 bases, the J end lost 2 bases, and 10 bases lay between the germline ends. This CDR3 region has 15 residues. CDR1 and CDR2 (germline): MNHNY, SVGAGI (reference sequence).

This clone was found a few times. The chain links TRBV4-1 to TRBJ2-7; D unresolved. CDR1 MGHRA and CDR2 YSYEKL come from the germline V gene. CDR3 length equals 15 residues. Trimming cost V 1 base and J 4 bases, with 14 bases left between them. The CDR3 spells CASSQVYADLYEQYF. CDR3 nucleotides: TGCGCCAGCAGCCAAGTGTACGCGGATCTTTACGAGCAGTACTTC.

This clone was recorded a few times. The J gene is TRBJ2-5, the V gene TRBV30; D is possibly TRBD1 or TRBD2 (5 bases each). The CDR3 is made up of 13 amino acids. The V and J ends lost 1 base and 6 bases respectively, with 12 bases between them. CDR1 is GTSNPN and CDR2 is SVGIG in the germline V gene (reference sequence). CDR3 region: CAWSDGARKTQYF. DNA of the CDR3: TGTGCCTGGAGTGACGGGGCCCGAAAGACCCAGTACTTC.

The chain links TRBV5-6 to TRBJ2-7; possible D gene TRBD2, 7 bases. Trimming took 4 bases from V and 6 from J, leaving 14 bases between them. CDR1 is SGHDT and CDR2 is YYEEEE in the germline V gene. This CDR3 is 13 amino acids long. The chain's CDR3 is CASSGLRGAEQYF. The CDR3 DNA reads TGTGCCAGCAGCGGCCTCCGGGGGGCCGAGCAGTACTTC.

The sample holds one count of this clone. The chain uses TRBV13 and TRBJ1-5; possibly TRBD1 for D (5 bases). CDR1 is PRHDT, CDR2 FYEKMQ, per germline (reference sequence). The V end lost 5 bases, the J end lost 4 bases, and 18 bases lay between the germline ends. This CDR3 region has 16 residues. CDR3 amino acids: CASSHTGRVRNQPQHF. For the CDR3, the DNA is TGTGCCAGCAGCCATACGGGCAGGGTAAGAAATCAGCCCCAGCATTTT.

The chain employs TRBV6-6 and TRBJ2-6; D unclear. Trimming pared 5 bases from V and 0 bases from J, leaving 5 bases between. Germline V gives CDR1 MNHNY, CDR2 SVGAGI (reference sequence). CDR3 length equals 14 residues. The CDR3 DNA reads as TGTGCCAGCAGTAGATACTCTGGGGCCAACGTCCTGACTTTC. Amino acid sequence: CASSRYSGANVLTF.

This clone was found a few times. The chain recombines TRBV11-2 with TRBJ2-4, with 9 bases identical to TRBD1. J lost 1 base, V lost 5 bases, and 9 bases had no gene match. CDR3 length equals 17 residues. Looked up from germline, CDR1 is SGHAT and CDR2 is FQNNGV. CDR3 protein: CASSALGQGWAKNIQYF. The CDR3 DNA is TGTGCCAGCAGCGCCCTGGGACAGGGTTGGGCCAAAAACATTCAGTACTTC.

The rearrangement joins TRBV4-2 to TRBJ2-1; D ambiguous. CDR1 and CDR2 from the germline V gene are LGHNA and YNFKEQ. Trimming cost V 0 bases and J 0 bases, with 12 bases left between them. The CDR3 covers 17 residues. The CDR3 DNA reads as TGTGCCAGCAGCCAAGATGGGGTTACCTCCTCCTACAATGAGCAGTTCTTC. This encodes CASSQDGVTSSYNEQFF.

The chain joins TRBV29-1 to TRBJ1-1; D not resolved. From germline, CDR1 is SQVTM and CDR2 ANQGSEA. The CDR3 extends over 11 amino acids. Trimming removed 4 bases at V and 5 bases at J, with 8 bases between. CDR3 DNA sequence: TGCAGCGTTGGGGGAGGGACTGAAGCTTTCTTT. The encoded protein is CSVGGGTEAFF.

The gene calls are TRBV5-4 and TRBJ2-7, with 8 bases matching TRBD1. The CDR3 sequence is 16 residues long. The ends lost 4 bases at V and 5 bases at J; junction bases unmatched: 14. The V gene's germline CDR1 is SGHNT and CDR2 YYREEE (reference sequence). The chain's CDR3 is CASSPSGETGDHEQYF. As DNA, the CDR3 is TGTGCCAGCAGCCCATCCGGTGAGACAGGGGACCACGAGCAGTACTTC.

This rearrangement joins TRBV30 to TRBJ2-1; D perhaps matches TRBD1 (5 bases). The germline CDR1 and CDR2 sequences are GTSNPN and SVGIG (reference sequence). V was pared by 4 bases and J by 8 bases, with 24 bases between. The CDR3 has 16 amino acids. CDR3 coding DNA: TGTGCCTGGACGATAGGCGCAGGGTCCCACGGCGATGAGCAGTTCTTC. Translating gives CAWTIGAGSHGDEQFF. Filled out from reference TRBV30 and TRBJ2-1, the complete variable domain reads SQTIHQWPATLVQPVGSPLSLECTVEGTSNPNLYWYRQAAGRGLQLLFYSVGIGQISSEVPQNLSASRPQDRQFILSSKKLLLSDSGFYLCAWTIGAGSHGDEQFFGPGTRLTVL.

This sequence joins TRBV7-9 and TRBJ1-2, with 7 positions matching TRBD1. J gave up 7 bases and V 4 bases, and 6 bases lay outside the gene matches. Germline loops: CDR1 SEHNR, CDR2 FQNEAQ (reference sequence). This CDR3 spans 13 amino acids. The CDR3 DNA reads as TGTGCCAGCAGCTCGGGACAGAGGAGTGGCTACACCTTC. It yields the protein CASSSGQRSGYTF. Looking up the rest from reference TRBV7-9 and TRBJ1-2 gives the full variable domain: DTGVSQNPRHKITKRGQNVTFRCDPISEHNRLYWYRQTLGQGPEFLTYFQNEAQLEKSRLLSDRFSAERPKGSFSTLEIQRTEQGDSAMYLCASSSGQRSGYTFGSGTRLTVV.

The chain links TRBV30 to TRBJ2-3; D gene uncertain. With 6 bases removed from V and 6 bases from J, the gap between germline ends came to 19 bases. The CDR3 extends over 14 amino acids. CDR1 and CDR2 (germline): GTSNPN, SVGIG (reference sequence). The CDR3 protein is CACPFSTPSDTQYF. The DNA for the CDR3 is TGTGCCTGCCCCTTTAGTACCCCATCGGATACGCAGTATTTT.

The chain recombines TRBV7-2 with TRBJ2-1, with D maybe TRBD2 (6 bases). V gave up 7 bases and J gave up 2 bases, with 15 bases separating them. CDR3 length: 15 residues. Per germline, CDR1 SGHTA and CDR2 FQGNSA. The CDR3 protein is CASTRRGETYNEQFF. In nucleotides, the CDR3 is TGTGCCAGCACACGGAGGGGAGAGACCTACAATGAGCAGTTCTTC.

The CDR3: CASSEDRFSGEQYF. The CDR3 DNA reads as TGTGCCAGCAGTGAAGACAGGTTTTCAGGAGAGCAGTACTTC. The V gene is TRBV6-1, the J gene TRBJ2-7, with D possibly TRBD1 on 5 matching bases. Per the germline V gene, CDR1 is MNHNS and CDR2 is SASEGT. V gave up 1 base and J gave up 7 bases, with 14 bases separating them. The CDR3 has 14 amino acids.

This chain links TRBV7-6 with TRBJ2-5; D perhaps matches TRBD1 (6 bases). V was pared by 3 bases and J by 1 base, with 9 bases between. CDR3 size: 14 residues. Germline-derived CDR1 and CDR2 are SGHVS and FNYEAQ. The CDR3 loop reads CASSFGGAQETQYF. CDR3 in DNA: TGTGCCAGCAGCTTTGGGGGCGCCCAAGAGACCCAGTACTTC.

Remarks on this clone: Other nucleotide sequences in the sample specify the same CDR3. The rearrangement joins TRBV6-5 to TRBJ1-2; no definite D call. CDR1 and CDR2 from the germline V gene are MNHEY and SVGAGI. V lost 6 bases to trimming and J lost 4 bases, with 9 bases between them. The length of the CDR3 is 12 residues. CDR3 DNA sequence: TGTGCCAGCAGCGCTGGACCCTATGGCTACACCTTC. Encoded protein: CASSAGPYGYTF.

This chain connects TRBV11-1 to TRBJ2-7; TRBD2 might be the D (6 bases). This CDR3 contains 14 residues. Germline-derived CDR1 and CDR2 are SGHAT and FQDESV (reference sequence). With 5 bases removed from V and 2 bases from J, the gap between germline ends came to 13 bases. Here the CDR3 reads CASSPGTLAYEQYF. CDR3 nucleotides: TGTGCCAGCAGCCCTGGGACTTTGGCCTACGAGCAGTACTTC.

This clone came up a few times. The rearrangement uses TRBV20-1 and TRBJ1-2; possible D gene TRBD1, 6 bases. From germline, CDR1 is DFQATT and CDR2 SNEGSKA (reference sequence). The V end lost 7 bases, the J end lost 2 bases, and 8 bases lay between the germline ends. CDR3 size: 11 residues. The CDR3 DNA reads as TGCAGTGGGACAGACAACTATGGCTACACCTTC. This gives the protein CSGTDNYGYTF.

This clone was detected a few times. This chain connects TRBV5-1 to TRBJ2-3; D is perhaps TRBD1 (5 bases). CDR1 SGHRS and CDR2 YFSETQ come from the germline V gene. V was clipped by 2 bases and J by 1 base, with 11 bases between them. The CDR3 sequence is 15 residues long. CDR3 nucleotide sequence: TGCGCCAGCAGCTTATCAGGGAAGGGCACAGATACGCAGTATTTT. Its protein product is CASSLSGKGTDTQYF.

This rearrangement joins TRBV30 to TRBJ1-4, with 10 positions matching TRBD1. The CDR3 covers 15 residues. Per the germline V gene, CDR1 is GTSNPN and CDR2 is SVGIG (reference sequence). Trimming at V came to 4 bases and at J to 7 bases, leaving 9 bases not matched to a gene. The CDR3 spells CAWITRDRGSEKLFF. The CDR3 DNA reads TGTGCCTGGATCACCCGGGACAGGGGAAGTGAAAAACTGTTTTTT.

The chain is built from TRBV10-1 and TRBJ2-1; no definite D call. Trimming pared 6 bases from V and 0 bases from J, leaving 9 bases between. CDR1 is WNHNN, CDR2 SYGVQD, per germline (reference sequence). The CDR3 is 14 amino acids. This CDR3 reads CASSSSSSYNEQFF. The CDR3 region has the DNA TGCGCCAGCAGCTCCTCTAGCTCCTACAATGAGCAGTTCTTC.

The chain combines TRBV4-2 with TRBJ1-1, with a possible D match to TRBD1 (5 bases). Germline CDR1 is LGHNA and CDR2 is YNFKEQ. The CDR3 has 14 residues. V gave up 0 bases and J gave up 5 bases, with 10 bases separating them. CDR3 sequence reads: CASSQDWGETEAFF. CDR3 DNA: TGTGCCAGCAGCCAAGATTGGGGGGAAACTGAAGCTTTCTTT.

The chain joins TRBV19 to TRBJ1-3; no definite D call. This CDR3 comprises 14 residues. Germline-derived CDR1 and CDR2 are LNHDA and SQIVND (reference sequence). Between the trimmed V and J ends, which lost 10 bases and 0 bases, there was a span of 13 bases. The CDR3 DNA reads TGTGCCACCACCCGGTACACCTCTGGAAACACCATATATTTT. This codes for CATTRYTSGNTIYF.

The chain carries TRBV13 and TRBJ2-3; TRBD2 agrees at 12 bases. V gave up 3 bases and J gave up 4 bases; unmatched junction bases: 5. The CDR3 consists of 16 residues. In germline, CDR1 is PRHDT, CDR2 FYEKMQ (reference sequence). The CDR3 reads CASSFRLAGVADTQYF. DNA of the CDR3: TGTGCCAGCAGCTTCCGACTAGCGGGGGTGGCAGATACGCAGTATTTT.